These 12 T cell receptor beta chains came from one sample sequenced in a study of cytomegalovirus exposure and HLA in healthy donors. Generated by immunoSEQ multiplex PCR, the TCRdb table keeps only in-frame clones and is missing some. The table shows 50,000 to 80,000 clones, with roughly 89% occurring only once. Sequencing was carried out using PBMCs. These receptors all stem from a young woman in good health and CMV-seronegative.

The V call is TRBV30, the J call TRBJ2-1; D might be TRBD2 (6 bases). V lost 6 bases and J lost 6, with 21 bases in between. The germline V gene has CDR1 GTSNPN and CDR2 SVGIG (reference sequence). There are 15 residues in the CDR3. CDR3 sequence (DNA): TGTGCCTGCACTTTCGCGGGGCCACCTGGCAATGAGCAGTTCTTC. It specifies CACTFAGPPGNEQFF.

This rearrangement joins TRBV7-2 to TRBJ2-5; no firm D call. CDR3 size: 12 residues. V shed 0 bases and J shed 5 bases, with 4 bases lying between them. Germline values: CDR1 SGHTA, CDR2 FQGNSA. As DNA, the CDR3 is TGTGCCAGCAGCTTAGCGAGGGAGACCCAGTACTTC. This encodes CASSLARETQYF.

The CDR3 sequence is CASSPSGVQEKLFF. The CDR3 nucleotides read TGTGCCAGCTCACCCTCAGGGGTTCAGGAAAAACTGTTTTTT. V and J are TRBV18 and TRBJ1-4; TRBD1 is a possible D gene (6 bases). Trimming removed 3 bases at V and 8 bases at J, with 13 bases between. Per germline, CDR1 KGHSH and CDR2 LQKENI. CDR3 length equals 14 residues.

This clone was found once. The gene calls are TRBV7-3 and TRBJ2-7, with a possible D match to TRBD2 (5 bases). CDR1 and CDR2 from the germline V gene are SGHTA and FQGTGA. CDR3 length equals 14 residues. The V gene lost 2 bases and the J gene lost 6 bases, with 14 bases spanning the gap. The CDR3 protein is CASSLGLSGGEQYF. The CDR3 DNA sequence: TGTGCCAGCAGCTTAGGACTCTCCGGTGGCGAGCAGTACTTC.

This sequence joins TRBV19 and TRBJ1-5, with 7 bases fitting TRBD1. This CDR3 has 14 residues. CDR1 LNHDA and CDR2 SQIVND come from the germline V gene (reference sequence). With V trimmed by 0 bases and J by 8 bases, 4 bases remained unmatched. The CDR3 region is CASSIERGPKPQHF. CDR3 DNA: TGTGCCAGTAGTATAGAGAGGGGGCCGAAGCCCCAGCATTTT. The variable domain in full, with the rest retrieved from reference TRBV19 and TRBJ1-5, is DGGITQSPKYLFRKEGQNVTLSCEQNLNHDAMYWYRQDPGQGLRLIYYSQIVNDFQKGDIAEGYSVSREKKESFPLTVTSAQKNPTAFYLCASSIERGPKPQHFGDGTRLSIL.

This chain uses TRBV28 with TRBJ1-5; no clear D gene. V lost 5 bases and J 0 bases, leaving 11 bases between the germline ends. Germline CDR1 is MDHEN and CDR2 is SYDVKM. The CDR3 contains 15 residues. CDR3 bases: TGTGCCAGCAGTCGCGGCCCCTATAGCAATCAGCCCCAGCATTTT. The encoded protein is CASSRGPYSNQPQHF.

The chain joins TRBV27 to TRBJ1-3, with a possible D match to TRBD1 (5 bases). V was trimmed by 1 base and J by 4 bases, leaving 17 bases between them. Looked up from germline, CDR1 is MNHEY and CDR2 is SMNVEV (reference sequence). This CDR3 is 17 amino acids long. The CDR3 coding sequence is TGTGCCAGCAGTTTATTGAGTTGGCAGGGCCTAGGAAACACCATATATTTT. This encodes CASSLLSWQGLGNTIYF.

V gene TRBV6-5 combines with J gene TRBJ2-6; D not resolved. Germline loops: CDR1 MNHEY, CDR2 SVGAGI. The germline V and J ends were trimmed by 5 bases and 0 bases, with 8 bases remaining between them. This CDR3 has 15 amino acids. The CDR3 DNA reads TGTGCCAGCAGTGGTGTTAGCTCTGGGGCCAACGTCCTGACTTTC. This gives the protein CASSGVSSGANVLTF.

The genes are TRBV10-3 and TRBJ2-3, with 8 bases fitting TRBD2. Germline V gene sequence: CDR1 ENHRY, CDR2 SYGVKD. Unmatched junction bases numbered 4, after V lost 7 bases and J lost 4 bases. The CDR3 totals 13 residues. DNA for the CDR3: TGTGCCATCAAGAACGGGGGGGCAGATACGCAGTATTTT. This encodes CAIKNGGADTQYF.

The genes are TRBV28 and TRBJ2-3, with TRBD2 as a possible D gene (6 bases). This CDR3 comprises 15 residues. The germline CDR1 and CDR2 sequences are MDHEN and SYDVKM. V lost 2 bases and J lost 4, with 13 bases in between. This chain's CDR3 is CASSLRGTLPDTQYF. For the CDR3, the DNA is TGTGCCAGCAGTTTACGGGGGACCCTCCCAGATACGCAGTATTTT.

V is TRBV6-5 and J is TRBJ2-5; no clear D gene. Germline V gene sequence: CDR1 MNHEY, CDR2 SVGAGI. V was shortened by 0 bases and J by 6 bases, with 8 bases between the two germline ends. The CDR3 consists of 13 residues. CDR3 sequence (DNA): TGTGCCAGCAGTTACTCCCCTGGCCAGACCCAGTACTTC. The encoded protein is CASSYSPGQTQYF.

This chain connects TRBV6-4 to TRBJ2-1; 8 bases are shared with TRBD2. Trimming at V came to 3 bases and at J to 15 bases, leaving 10 bases not matched to a gene. CDR1 and CDR2 (germline): MRHNA, SNTAGT. The CDR3 loop spans 13 amino acids. CDR3 residues: CASSESLAGKRFF. The CDR3 coding sequence is TGTGCCAGCAGTGAATCGCTAGCGGGTAAGCGGTTCTTC.